These 6 T cell receptor beta chains originate from one sample sequenced in a study of breast tumors, draining lymph nodes, adjacent tissues. Breast cancer patients provided tissue from their axillary draining lymph nodes. TCRdb re-analysed the multiplex PCR reads in MiXCR, keeping a single row per CDR3 protein. The sample shows roughly 120,000 distinct CDR3 sequences, less than 20% of them seen only once. Sequenced material: axillary lymph node tissue. The receptors here all came from a female donor with breast cancer. Some clones in this sample may be carry-over from other donors' samples.

This clonotype was counted ten times or more. The chain recombines TRBV11-2 with TRBJ2-7, with D perhaps matching TRBD1 (6 bases). CDR3 size: 15 residues. The germline gives CDR1 SGHAT, CDR2 FQNNGV. The V end lost 4 bases, the J end lost 0 bases, and 13 bases lay between the germline ends. The CDR3 DNA reads TGTGCCAGCAGCTCGTCAGGGGTTGGCTCCTACGAGCAGTACTTC. Amino acids: CASSSSGVGSYEQYF. Filled out from reference TRBV11-2 and TRBJ2-7, the complete variable domain reads EAGVAQSPRYKIIEKRQSVAFWCNPISGHATLYWYQQILGQGPKLLIQFQNNGVVDDSQLPKDRFSAERLKGVDSTLKIQPAKLEDSAVYLCASSSSGVGSYEQYFGPGTRLTVT.

This clonotype turned up a few times. The rearrangement links TRBV5-1 to TRBJ2-5, with D possibly matching TRBD1 (6 bases). V gave up 4 bases and J gave up 2 bases, with 18 bases separating them. There are 16 residues in the CDR3. Germline-derived CDR1 and CDR2 are SGHRS and YFSETQ. CDR3 in amino acids: CASSPETGIGQETQYF. CDR3 DNA: TGCGCCAGCAGCCCGGAAACAGGGATCGGTCAAGAGACCCAGTACTTC.

Ten or more counts support this clonotype. The chain uses TRBV24-1 and TRBJ2-1; 8 bases are shared with TRBD2. The V gene end was trimmed by 4 bases and the J gene end by 8 bases; junction bases not matched to a gene: 6. The CDR3 covers 14 residues. Germline lookup yields CDR1 KGHDR and CDR2 SFDVKD. CDR3 loop: CATSDPGLVHEQFF. The CDR3 DNA is TGTGCCACCAGTGACCCGGGACTAGTCCATGAGCAGTTCTTC.

Of note for this clonotype: Here the CDR3 omits its conserved ending phenylalanine or tryptophan, so a read error is the likely source. This chain uses TRBV11-2 with TRBJ2-2, with 9 bases lining up with TRBD1. Germline CDR1 is SGHAT and CDR2 is FQNNGV. The V segment lost 8 bases and the J segment 3 bases; nucleotides outside the gene matches: 7. The CDR3 is made up of 15 amino acids. CDR3 bases: TGTGCCAGCTCCTTCGGGACAGGGTACACCGGGGAGCTGTTTTCT. Amino acid sequence: CASSFGTGYTGELFS.

Comments on this clonotype: This could be a read error, since a much larger clone is one nucleotide away. The chain combines TRBV6-2 or TRBV6-3 with TRBJ2-5, with D unclear. The length of the CDR3 is 12 residues. CDR1 is MNHEY, CDR2 SVGEGT, per germline. The CDR3: CAMRLRQETQHF. The DNA of the CDR3 is TGTGCCATGCGACTCAGACAAGAGACCCAGCACTTC.

This clonotype was seen at least ten times. The chain joins TRBV2 to TRBJ2-7; a possible D gene is TRBD2 (5 bases). Germline CDR1 SNHLY, CDR2 FYNNEI. With 6 bases removed from V and 1 base from J, the gap between germline ends came to 13 bases. The CDR3 runs 14 residues. This CDR3 is CASRIRLTSYEQYF. The CDR3 DNA reads as TGTGCCAGCAGGATACGACTAACGTCCTACGAGCAGTACTTC.